This T cell receptor (beta chain) was retrieved from a study of cytomegalovirus exposure and HLA in healthy donors. On this clone itself: Its antigen is as yet unknown.

CDR3 size: 14 residues. V lost 1 base, J lost 0 bases, and 6 bases lay in between. In germline, CDR1 is SGHAT, CDR2 FQNNGV. The repertoire was sequenced with immunoSEQ multiplex PCR; TCRdb's copy has only in-frame clones and lacks some. The table lists hundreds of thousands of clones, 80% to 90% of them singletons, with roughly 2% in the top ten. Broader study findings: Through in vitro validation, a few CMV-associated chains were shown to be specific for CMV antigens.

The chain links TRBV11-2 to TRBJ1-2; tentatively, D is TRBD1 (5 bases). Sequences were obtained from PBMCs. This clonotype was obtained from a young woman in good health and CMV-seropositive. The CDR3 coding sequence is TGTGCCAGCAGCTTAGCAGGGTCTAACTATGGCTACACCTTC. It is translated as CASSLAGSNYGYTF.